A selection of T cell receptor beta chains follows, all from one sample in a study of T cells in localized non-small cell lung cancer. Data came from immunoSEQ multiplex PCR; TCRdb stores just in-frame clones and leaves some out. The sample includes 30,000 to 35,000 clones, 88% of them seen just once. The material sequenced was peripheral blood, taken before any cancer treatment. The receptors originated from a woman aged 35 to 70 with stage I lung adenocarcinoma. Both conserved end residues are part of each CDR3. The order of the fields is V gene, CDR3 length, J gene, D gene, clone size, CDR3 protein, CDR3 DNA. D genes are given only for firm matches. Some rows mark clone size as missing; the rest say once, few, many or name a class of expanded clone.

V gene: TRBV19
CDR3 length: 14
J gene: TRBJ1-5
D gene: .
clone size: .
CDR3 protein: CASRPRDVNQPQHF
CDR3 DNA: TGTGCCAGTCGCCCACGGGACGTGAATCAGCCCCAGCATTTT

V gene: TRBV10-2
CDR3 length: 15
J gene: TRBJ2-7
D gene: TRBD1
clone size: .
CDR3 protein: CASRIRAGGSYEQYF
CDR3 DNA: TGCGCCAGCAGGATCCGCGCAGGGGGCTCCTACGAGCAGTACTTC

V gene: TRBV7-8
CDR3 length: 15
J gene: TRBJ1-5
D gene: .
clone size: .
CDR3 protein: CASTALDSSNQPQHF
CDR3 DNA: TGTGCCAGTACAGCTTTGGATTCTAGCAATCAGCCCCAGCATTTT

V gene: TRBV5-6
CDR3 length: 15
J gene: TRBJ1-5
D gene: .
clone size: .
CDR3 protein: CASSFRGLFNQPQHF
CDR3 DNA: TGTGCCAGCAGCTTTCGGGGGCTCTTCAATCAGCCCCAGCATTTT

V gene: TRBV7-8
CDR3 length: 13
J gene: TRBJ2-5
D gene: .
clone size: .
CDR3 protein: CATGWGDGETQYF
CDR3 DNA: TGTGCCACGGGCTGGGGAGATGGAGAGACCCAGTACTTC

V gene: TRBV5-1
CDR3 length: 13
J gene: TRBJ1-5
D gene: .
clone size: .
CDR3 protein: CASSVGPGQPQHF
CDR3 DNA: TGCGCCAGCAGCGTCGGTCCCGGTCAGCCCCAGCATTTT

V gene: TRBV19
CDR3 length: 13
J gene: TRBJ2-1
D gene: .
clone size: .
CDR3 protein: CASASRRHNEQFF
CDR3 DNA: TGTGCCAGCGCAAGTAGGAGACACAATGAGCAGTTCTTC

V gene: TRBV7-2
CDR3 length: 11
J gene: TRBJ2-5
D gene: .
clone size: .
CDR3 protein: CASSLIETQYF
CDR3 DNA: TGTGCCAGCAGCTTAATAGAGACCCAGTACTTC

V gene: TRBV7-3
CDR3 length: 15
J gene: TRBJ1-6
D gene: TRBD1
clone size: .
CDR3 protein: CASSQQGAVGSPLHF
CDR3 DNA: TGTGCCAGCAGCCAACAGGGGGCGGTTGGTTCACCCCTCCACTTT

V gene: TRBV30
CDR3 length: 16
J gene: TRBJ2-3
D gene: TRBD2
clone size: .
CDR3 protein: CAWSVRGLASTDTQYF
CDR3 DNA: TGTGCCTGGAGTGTACGGGGACTAGCCTCCACAGATACGCAGTATTTT

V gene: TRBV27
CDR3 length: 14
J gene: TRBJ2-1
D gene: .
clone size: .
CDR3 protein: CACWDESSYNEQFF
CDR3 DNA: TGTGCCTGCTGGGACGAGAGCTCCTACAATGAGCAGTTCTTC

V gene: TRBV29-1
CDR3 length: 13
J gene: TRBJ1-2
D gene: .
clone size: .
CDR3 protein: CSVGNREVTGYTF
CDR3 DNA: TGCAGCGTGGGGAACAGGGAGGTGACTGGCTACACCTTC

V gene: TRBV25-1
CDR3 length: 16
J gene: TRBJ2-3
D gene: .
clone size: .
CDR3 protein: CASSQRGASHTDTQYF
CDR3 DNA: TGTGCCAGCAGTCAACGTGGGGCGTCCCATACAGATACGCAGTATTTT

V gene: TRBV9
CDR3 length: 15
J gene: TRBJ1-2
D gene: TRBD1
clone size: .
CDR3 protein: CASSYRQGSNYGYTF
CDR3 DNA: TGTGCCAGCAGCTACCGACAGGGCTCTAACTATGGCTACACCTTC

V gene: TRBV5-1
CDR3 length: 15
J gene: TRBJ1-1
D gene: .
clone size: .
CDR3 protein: CASSSPTGMNTEAFF
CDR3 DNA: TGCGCCAGCAGCTCTCCGACAGGTATGAACACTGAAGCTTTCTTT

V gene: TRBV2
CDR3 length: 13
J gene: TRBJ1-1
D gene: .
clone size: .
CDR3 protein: CASSGDANTEAFF
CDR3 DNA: TGTGCCAGCAGTGGTGACGCTAACACTGAAGCTTTCTTT

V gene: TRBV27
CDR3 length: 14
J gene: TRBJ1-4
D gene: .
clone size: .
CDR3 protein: CASSQDTFNEKLFF
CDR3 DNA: TGTGCCAGCAGTCAGGACACCTTCAATGAAAAACTGTTTTTT

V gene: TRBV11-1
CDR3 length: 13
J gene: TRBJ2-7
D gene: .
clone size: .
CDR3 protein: CASSLEVGDEQYF
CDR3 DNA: TGTGCCAGCAGCTTAGAGGTGGGGGACGAGCAGTACTTC

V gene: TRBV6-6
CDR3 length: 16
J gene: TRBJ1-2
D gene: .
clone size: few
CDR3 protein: CASSSPGRSSGYGYTF
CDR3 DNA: TGTGCCAGCAGTTCACCGGGACGCTCCAGTGGCTATGGCTACACCTTC

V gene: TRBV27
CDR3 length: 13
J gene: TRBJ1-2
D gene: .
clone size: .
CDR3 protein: CASRSHTNYGYTF
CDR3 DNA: TGTGCCAGCAGATCACATACTAACTATGGCTACACCTTC

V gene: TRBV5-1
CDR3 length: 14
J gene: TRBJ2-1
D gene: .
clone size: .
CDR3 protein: CASSLRQPHNEQFF
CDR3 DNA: TGCGCCAGCAGCTTGAGGCAGCCGCACAATGAGCAGTTCTTC

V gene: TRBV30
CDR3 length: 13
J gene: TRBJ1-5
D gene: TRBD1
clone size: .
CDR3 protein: CAWKGQGNQPQHF
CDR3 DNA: TGTGCCTGGAAGGGACAGGGCAATCAGCCCCAGCATTTT

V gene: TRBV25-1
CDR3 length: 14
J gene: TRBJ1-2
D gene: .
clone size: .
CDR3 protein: CASSEWGGGYGYTF
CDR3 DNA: TGTGCCAGCAGTGAATGGGGAGGAGGGTATGGCTACACCTTC

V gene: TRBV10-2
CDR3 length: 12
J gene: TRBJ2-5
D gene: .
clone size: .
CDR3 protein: CASSDAGETQYF
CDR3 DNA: TGCGCCAGCAGTGACGCAGGGGAGACCCAGTACTTC

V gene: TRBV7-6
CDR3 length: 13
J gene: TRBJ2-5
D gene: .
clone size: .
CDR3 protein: CASSLAQGETQYF
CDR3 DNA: TGTGCCAGCAGCTTAGCGCAAGGGGAGACCCAGTACTTC

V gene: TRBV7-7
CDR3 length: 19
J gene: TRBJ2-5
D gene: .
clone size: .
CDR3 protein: CASSDLRDRSPQPQETQYF
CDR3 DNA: TGTGCTAGCAGCGACTTACGGGATCGAAGTCCCCAACCACAAGAGACCCAGTACTTC

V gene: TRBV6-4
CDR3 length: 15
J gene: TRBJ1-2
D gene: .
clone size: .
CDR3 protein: CASSEDQGENYGYTF
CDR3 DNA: TGTGCCAGCAGTGAAGACCAGGGCGAGAACTATGGCTACACCTTC

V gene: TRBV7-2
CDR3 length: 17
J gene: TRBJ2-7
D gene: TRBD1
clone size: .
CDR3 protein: CASSLLKGTASPYEQYF
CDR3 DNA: TGTGCCAGCAGCTTACTTAAAGGGACAGCCTCGCCCTACGAGCAGTACTTC

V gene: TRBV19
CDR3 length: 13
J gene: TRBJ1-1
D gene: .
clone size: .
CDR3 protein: CASSWPGAAEAFF
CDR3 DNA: TGTGCCAGTAGTTGGCCAGGGGCGGCTGAAGCTTTCTTT

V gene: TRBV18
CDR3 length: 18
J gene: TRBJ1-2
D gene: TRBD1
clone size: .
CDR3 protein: CASSPQLGTGAGSGGYTF
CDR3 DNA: TGTGCCAGCTCACCACAACTCGGGACAGGAGCCGGCTCGGGGGGCTACACCTTC

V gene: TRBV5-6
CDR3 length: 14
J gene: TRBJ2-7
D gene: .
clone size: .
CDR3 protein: CASSLGTEAAEQYF
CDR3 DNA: TGTGCCAGCAGCTTGGGGACAGAGGCGGCCGAGCAGTACTTC